The present entry profiles one T cell receptor (beta chain) with its context. A spike-in of synthetic TCR analog templates was added to each PCR. The repertoire was sequenced with immunoSEQ multiplex PCR; TCRdb's copy has only in-frame clones and lacks some. This sample has 30,000 to 40,000 clones, with 84% found just once. Indicated time point: pretreatment peripheral blood. These data are taken from a study of PD-L1 blockade in urothelial cancer. Background on the study: Median T cell yield from blood was around 140,000.

V lost 3 bases to trimming and J lost 5 bases, with 5 bases between them. Germline V gene lookup returns CDR1 KGHSH and CDR2 LQKENI. The CDR3 covers 11 residues. This clonotype was obtained from a man between 60 and 75 years old with urothelial cancer. V and J are TRBV18 and TRBJ2-7; no firm D call. Specimen: PBMCs, collected around atezolizumab (anti-PD-L1) treatment. CDR3 amino acids: CASSPGHEQYF. The CDR3 DNA sequence: TGTGCCAGCTCACCGGGCCACGAGCAGTACTTC.